This TCR beta chain was profiled in a study of blood T cell repertoires in COVID-19. Across the study: Italy, Spain and the United States were the sources of the convalescent and acute COVID-19 samples. Sample material is recorded as cDNA or gDNA derived from T cells, B-cell-depleted T cells, or PBMCs.

As originally analysed: Using reference gene primer amplification, nucleated cell counts were estimated. Libraries were prepared by immunoSEQ multiplex PCR; TCRdb keeps only in-frame clonotypes and omits some of them. Clone size and the V and J calls come from that table; the DNA yielded D and trimming. The sample holds some 250,000 clones; 70% to 80% are singletons and the top ten take around 3.4%. CDR1 LNHDA and CDR2 SQIVND come from the germline V gene (reference sequence). Trimming cost V 2 bases and J 2 bases, with 14 bases left between them. The CDR3 loop spans 16 amino acids. The chain is built from TRBV19 and TRBJ2-3; tentative D call: TRBD1 (6 bases). Sequencing used peripheral blood. The clonotype comes from a woman at least 80 years old with acute or convalescent COVID-19. The CDR3 region is CASSIFLGAPTDTQYF. In DNA form, the CDR3 reads TGTGCCAGTAGTATATTTTTGGGGGCCCCCACAGATACGCAGTATTTT.